Sequencing of this T cell receptor (beta chain) was carried out in a study of blood T cells in healthy people across ages. Combining a sample-barcoded 5' primer with a J-beta primer mix, a second PCR ran for about 6 to 11 cycles. TCRdb re-called the 5' RACE reads with MiXCR, one entry per CDR3 protein. This sample yields under 2,000,000 distinct CDR3 sequences, of which roughly 49% are seen a single time; approximately 2.1% belongs to the top ten. The CDR3 spans 14 residues. Germline loops: CDR1 LGHNA, CDR2 YSLEER. V dropped 1 base and J dropped 10 bases, with 11 bases sitting between them. The sample comprised blood. The receptor was isolated from a woman aged 40 to 49 in good health. The chain employs TRBV4-3 and TRBJ1-6; a weak D match, TRBD1 (5 bases). CDR3 sequence: CASSQVGVGSPLHF. CDR3 DNA sequence: TGCGCCAGCAGCCAAGTAGGGGTAGGGTCACCCCTCCACTTT.